The rows below give T cell receptor beta chains drawn from one sample of a study of shared clonotypes between healthy human individuals. Sequencing used immunoSEQ multiplex PCR; TCRdb keeps in-frame clones, though not all of them. The profile shows 2 million to 2.5 million clones, roughly 95% of them singletons. The specimen sequenced was naive CD8+ T cells sorted from blood. These receptors all come from a man between 18 and 35 years old in good health. Each CDR3 is given without its conserved first and last residue.

V: TRBV13
length: 12
CDR3: ASSGDRVKETQY

V: TRBV7-9
length: 13
CDR3: ASSPRGTSTDTQY

V: TRBV4-2
length: 10
CDR3: ASSAPRSPLH

V: TRBV27
length: 15
CDR3: ASSTRTGSYSNYGYT

V: TRBV11-2
length: 13
CDR3: ASSPWGSSLSEQY

V: TRBV4-1
length: 14
CDR3: ASSQNRGGGQETQY

V: TRBV4-1
length: 13
CDR3: ASSQTSGSSYEQY

V: TRBV5-1
length: 14
CDR3: ASSSLAGGLQNEQF

V: TRBV27
length: 12
CDR3: ASSRQLAGNEQF

V: TRBV7-6
length: 17
CDR3: ASSFAPGLAGVRTDTQY

V: TRBV28
length: 12
CDR3: ASTSMRLAEKLF

V: TRBV29-1
length: 10
CDR3: SVEWDNYEQY

V: TRBV4-1
length: 11
CDR3: ASSLLTGYEQY

V: TRBV4-3
length: 11
CDR3: ASSLMGGYEQY

V: TRBV5-5
length: 13
CDR3: ASSLGQGITGEQY

V: TRBV15
length: 17
CDR3: ATSRGRAGLTYSNQPQH

V: TRBV7-9
length: 14
CDR3: ASSLEQGSSYNEQF

V: TRBV6-1
length: 12
CDR3: ASSEPRSDTEAF

V: TRBV6-1
length: 11
CDR3: ASSYLPHTEAF

V: TRBV6-6
length: 13
CDR3: ASSVGSVLIETQY

V: TRBV13
length: 14
CDR3: ASRALWGGHGNEQF

V: TRBV29-1
length: 13
CDR3: SVGSRWHCSQPQH

V: TRBV5-1
length: 12
CDR3: ASKRTSGGNEQF

V: TRBV5-4
length: 14
CDR3: ASSSAGGGLLDEQF

V: TRBV7-8
length: 13
CDR3: ASRTGTGQNQPQH

V: TRBV6-5
length: 11
CDR3: ASSYGMGVEQY

V: TRBV6-1
length: 12
CDR3: ASSEQGARQPQH

V: TRBV5-6
length: 12
CDR3: ASSLGGAAYEQY

V: TRBV7-7
length: 15
CDR3: ASSLELQGGFTGELF

V: TRBV7-9
length: 13
CDR3: ASSSRWALNTEAF

V: TRBV28
length: 13
CDR3: ASSLSTGPGNTIY

V: TRBV30
length: 11
CDR3: AWSVGPYNEQF

V: TRBV7-2
length: 14
CDR3: ASSLQGQGPSYEQY

V: TRBV7-9
length: 14
CDR3: ASSLPSGGATDTQY

V: TRBV6-1
length: 11
CDR3: ASRGSTSYEQY

V: TRBV13
length: 13
CDR3: ASSQKPESPGGYT

V: TRBV6-5
length: 12
CDR3: ASSYSKGNYGYT

V: TRBV6-1
length: 14
CDR3: ASSEMDMGLIGGYT

V: TRBV27
length: 15
CDR3: ASSLSIQGTYQETQY

V: TRBV7-9
length: 12
CDR3: ASSQTGFPGELF

V: TRBV10-2
length: 16
CDR3: ASRGSPGLAGLDNEQF

V: TRBV4-1
length: 14
CDR3: ASSQGGAPSGNTIY

V: TRBV6-5
length: 13
CDR3: ASSYSDTGGDEQF

V: TRBV2
length: 14
CDR3: ASSEEASGRYNEQF

V: TRBV27
length: 14
CDR3: ASSSFFGDAYNEQF

V: TRBV5-1
length: 11
CDR3: ASSLVEEETQY

V: TRBV4-3
length: 13
CDR3: ASSQYQGNTGELF

V: TRBV29-1
length: 12
CDR3: SVESSGGYNEQF

V: TRBV4-1
length: 13
CDR3: ASSQQAGGTDTQY

V: TRBV9
length: 13
CDR3: ASSVGLAATYEQY

V: TRBV5-1
length: 14
CDR3: ASNDPGLAFTDTQY

V: TRBV27
length: 14
CDR3: ASSPLLAGGRIEQF

V: TRBV19
length: 15
CDR3: ASSIFARGEGADTQY

V: TRBV5-6
length: 10
CDR3: ASSRDLETQY

V: TRBV7-9
length: 13
CDR3: ASSIRDSMNTEAF

V: TRBV2
length: 12
CDR3: ASSEGNSQETQY

V: TRBV4-1
length: 14
CDR3: ASSQGDRVLNEKLF

V: TRBV2
length: 11
CDR3: ASLQGGDTEAF

V: TRBV28
length: 14
CDR3: ASSLFLNQAGYEQY